The 14 T cell receptor beta chains below all came from one sample that was sequenced in a study of blood T cell repertoires in COVID-19. Assay used: immunoSEQ multiplex PCR; TCRdb lists only in-frame clones, some missing. Here the sample spans roughly 220,000 clones, 65% to 90% being singletons. The specimen sequenced was peripheral blood. The receptors derive from a man at least 80 years old with acute or convalescent COVID-19.

Only one count was recorded for this clone. The rearrangement links TRBV2 to TRBJ1-3, with D uncertain. The CDR3 is made up of 14 amino acids. Germline V gene data show CDR1 as SNHLY and CDR2 as FYNNEI. Trimming stripped 4 bases from V and 4 bases from J, with 11 bases between. CDR3 bases: TGTGCCAGCAGTGCGGGGTGGGAAGGAAACACCATATATTTT. This codes for CASSAGWEGNTIYF.

The chain links TRBV10-1 to TRBJ1-6; D might be TRBD1 (6 bases). Between the trimmed V and J ends, which lost 7 bases and 5 bases, there was a span of 24 bases. Germline V gene sequence: CDR1 WNHNN, CDR2 SYGVQD (reference sequence). The CDR3 consists of 18 residues. This CDR3 reads CASTPTGPACRDNSPLHF. The DNA of the CDR3 is TGCGCCAGCACCCCTACAGGGCCCGCATGCCGCGATAATTCACCCCTCCACTTT.

This sequence joins TRBV3-1 (or the pseudogene TRBV3-2) and TRBJ2-5; D uncertain. Germline CDR1 LGHDT, CDR2 YNNKEL (reference sequence). The CDR3 contains 13 residues. Trimming left V 7 bases short and J 3 bases short, with 12 bases between. CDR3 amino acids: CASNYSPEETQYF. The CDR3 DNA is TGTGCCAGCAATTACAGCCCCGAAGAGACCCAGTACTTC.

This clone showed up just once. At the DNA level, this CDR3 is encoded by other sequences in the same sample as well. This chain joins TRBV7-9 and TRBJ2-3; D may be TRBD2 (5 bases). Deletions cut 1 base from V and 0 bases from J, with 8 bases between. The CDR3 has 15 amino acids. Germline lookup yields CDR1 SEHNR and CDR2 FQNEAQ (reference sequence). The CDR3 bases are TGTGCCAGCAGCTTAGGCGGGCAGAGCACAGATACGCAGTATTTT. It yields the protein CASSLGGQSTDTQYF.

This clone occurred once. The chain joins TRBV5-1 to TRBJ2-2; 10 bases are shared with TRBD1. J lost 7 bases, V lost 1 base, and 7 bases had no gene match. The CDR3 sequence is 16 residues long. Per the germline V gene, CDR1 is SGHRS and CDR2 is YFSETQ. CDR3 loop: CASSLSGQGVVGELFF. The CDR3 nucleotides read TGCGCCAGCAGCTTGTCTGGACAGGGGGTTGTCGGGGAGCTGTTTTTT.

The V and J genes are TRBV27 and TRBJ2-2; the D is unclear. Germline lookup yields CDR1 MNHEY and CDR2 SMNVEV (reference sequence). V was pared by 4 bases and J by 3 bases, with 9 bases between. The CDR3 is made up of 14 amino acids. This CDR3 reads CASSSTGHTGELFF. The CDR3 DNA reads TGTGCCAGCAGTTCCACTGGGCACACCGGGGAGCTGTTTTTT.

The rearrangement links TRBV29-1 to TRBJ2-3; 10 nucleotides agree with TRBD2. The V gene end was trimmed by 0 bases and the J gene end by 3 bases; junction bases not matched to a gene: 6. Germline CDR1 SQVTM, CDR2 ANQGSEA. CDR3 length: 16 residues. Written as DNA, the CDR3 is TGCAGCGTTGAAGATCCTCCTAGCGGGAGTACAGATACGCAGTATTTT. This gives the protein CSVEDPPSGSTDTQYF.

The chain has TRBV18 and TRBJ2-2, with D hard to call. The CDR3 is 14 amino acids. CDR1 is KGHSH, CDR2 LQKENI, per germline. Trimming stripped 2 bases from V and 2 bases from J, with 6 bases between. The CDR3 nucleotides are TGTGCCAGCTCACCAGCACTTAACACCGGGGAGCTGTTTTTT. Translated: CASSPALNTGELFF.

The chain has TRBV11-2 and TRBJ1-2; tentative D call: TRBD1 (6 bases). Per the germline V gene, CDR1 is SGHAT and CDR2 is FQNNGV. V lost 4 bases to trimming and J lost 3 bases, with 15 bases between them. This CDR3 is 15 amino acids long. The CDR3 sequence: CASSYSGVGDYGYTF. The CDR3 DNA reads as TGTGCCAGCAGCTACTCAGGGGTAGGGGACTATGGCTACACCTTC. The full variable domain, rest sourced from reference TRBV11-2 and TRBJ1-2, is EAGVAQSPRYKIIEKRQSVAFWCNPISGHATLYWYQQILGQGPKLLIQFQNNGVVDDSQLPKDRFSAERLKGVDSTLKIQPAKLEDSAVYLCASSYSGVGDYGYTFGSGTRLTVV.

The chain has TRBV24-1 and TRBJ2-1; TRBD1 matches 8 bases. Germline V gene lookup returns CDR1 KGHDR and CDR2 SFDVKD. V lost 5 bases and J lost 8; bases outside the gene matches: 10. There are 15 residues in the CDR3. Here the CDR3 reads CATSVPGTGTDEQFF. The DNA for the CDR3 is TGTGCCACCAGTGTCCCCGGGACAGGTACGGATGAGCAGTTCTTC.

The V gene is TRBV12-3 or TRBV12-4, the J gene TRBJ2-2, with D possibly TRBD1 on 6 matching bases. The length of the CDR3 is 13 residues. The germline V and J ends were trimmed by 8 bases and 4 bases, with 11 bases remaining between them. The CDR3 DNA follows: TGTGCCAGCGAGTACAGGGTCACCGGGGAGCTGTTTTTT. Translated, it gives CASEYRVTGELFF.

CDR3 residues: CASSPGRGEKLFF. In DNA form, the CDR3 reads TGTGCCAGCTCACCGGGGAGGGGTGAAAAACTGTTTTTT. V and J are TRBV18 and TRBJ1-4; D might be TRBD1 (5 bases). Germline lookup yields CDR1 KGHSH and CDR2 LQKENI. Trimming removed 3 bases at V and 7 bases at J, with 9 bases between. This CDR3 has 13 amino acids.

The chain couples TRBV6-1 to TRBJ1-4; D is possibly TRBD1 (6 bases). The CDR3 totals 16 residues. Deletions cut 2 bases from V and 10 bases from J, with 20 bases between. Germline V gene sequence: CDR1 MNHNS, CDR2 SASEGT. The CDR3 DNA reads TGTGCCAGCAGTGAACAGGGGATACAGTTGGAGGTAAAACTGTTTTTT. This encodes CASSEQGIQLEVKLFF.

The gene calls are TRBV24-1 and TRBJ1-4; TRBD1 matches 9 bases. J was trimmed by 7 bases and V by 4 bases; bases with no gene match: 6. Germline V CDR1 and CDR2: KGHDR, SFDVKD. This CDR3 has 15 residues. The CDR3 region is CATSETGTGREKLFF. The CDR3 DNA sequence: TGTGCCACCAGTGAAACCGGGACAGGGCGTGAAAAACTGTTTTTT.